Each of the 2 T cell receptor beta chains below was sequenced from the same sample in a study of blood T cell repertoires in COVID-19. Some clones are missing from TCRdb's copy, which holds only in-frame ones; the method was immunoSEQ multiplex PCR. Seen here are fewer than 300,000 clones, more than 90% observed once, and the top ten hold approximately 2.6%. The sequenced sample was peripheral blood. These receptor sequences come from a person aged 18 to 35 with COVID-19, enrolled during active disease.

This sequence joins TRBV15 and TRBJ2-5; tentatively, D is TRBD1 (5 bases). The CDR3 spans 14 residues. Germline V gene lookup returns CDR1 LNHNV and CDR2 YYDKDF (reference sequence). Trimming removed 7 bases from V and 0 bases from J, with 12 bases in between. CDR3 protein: CATNSKGYQETQYF. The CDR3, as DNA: TGTGCCACCAATTCCAAGGGGTACCAAGAGACCCAGTACTTC.

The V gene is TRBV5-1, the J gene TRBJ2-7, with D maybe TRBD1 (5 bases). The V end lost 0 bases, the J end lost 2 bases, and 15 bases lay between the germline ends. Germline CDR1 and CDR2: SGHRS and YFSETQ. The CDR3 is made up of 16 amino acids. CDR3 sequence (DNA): TGCGCCAGCAGCTTGGGACTCACAGGTGCCACCTACGAGCAGTACTTC. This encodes CASSLGLTGATYEQYF.